This T cell receptor (beta chain) was captured in a study of identical twins. This CDR3 contains 14 residues. Germline CDR1 is SGHTA and CDR2 is FQGNSA. V dropped 0 bases and J dropped 10; count of bases not matched to a gene: 8. Healthy Caucasian donors formed the entire cohort. A universal primer site arose from template switching, and cDNA bore unique molecular identifiers. One entry per CDR3 protein, called by TCRdb with MiXCR from the 5' RACE reads. The sample has about 280,000 distinct CDR3 sequences, more than 6.5% seen once. These data were also reused for a study on yellow fever vaccine responses in identical twins. That report adds: In identical twins, vaccine T cell responses appeared partly shared and partly individual.

Sequencing was performed on memory (CD45RO+) T cells sorted from blood. The rearrangement uses TRBV7-2 and TRBJ1-1; 7 nucleotides agree with TRBD1. The clonotype was recovered from a woman under 30 in good health. As DNA, the CDR3 is TGTGCCAGCAGCTTAGCGAGAGACAGGGTGGCAGCTTTCTTT. Its translation is CASSLARDRVAAFF.